A selection of T cell receptor beta chains follows, all from one sample in a study of shared clonotypes between healthy human individuals. Profiled with immunoSEQ multiplex PCR; TCRdb holds only in-frame clones, not every one. The sample holds about 490,000 clones, 70% to 80% seen once. Sequencing was done on a sample of PBMCs. These receptors originate from a woman aged 40 to 55 in good health. Some clones in this sample may be carry-over from other donors' samples. The CDR3 runs from the conserved cysteine through the conserved F or W. The order of the fields is J gene, D gene, V gene, clone size, CDR3 DNA, CDR3 protein. D genes are given only for firm matches. Not all rows give a size; the values are once, few, many and, for expanded clones, a class.

J: TRBJ2-7
D: TRBD2
V: TRBV15
size: few
DNA: TGTGCCACCAGCAGCCAACAACGCGGGAGACCATACTACGAGCAGTACTTC
CDR3: CATSSQQRGRPYYEQYF

J: TRBJ2-5
D: NA
V: TRBV18
size: NA
DNA: TGTGCCAGCTCACCCTTAGAAGCGGGAGAGACCCAGTACTTC
CDR3: CASSPLEAGETQYF

J: TRBJ2-7
D: NA
V: TRBV10-1
size: NA
DNA: TGCGCCAGCAGCGCTAGCTCCTACGAGCAGTACTTC
CDR3: CASSASSYEQYF

J: TRBJ2-1
D: NA
V: TRBV2
size: NA
DNA: TGTGCCAGCAATAGACTAGAAAATGAGCAGTTCTTC
CDR3: CASNRLENEQFF

J: TRBJ2-6
D: NA
V: TRBV5-4
size: NA
DNA: TGTGCCAGCAAAACCGGGACGGGGAGCTCTGGGGCCAACGTCCTGACTTTC
CDR3: CASKTGTGSSGANVLTF

J: TRBJ2-7
D: NA
V: TRBV6-5
size: few
DNA: TGTGCCAGCAGTGGTCTTGGCGGGACACCCTACGAGCAGTACTTC
CDR3: CASSGLGGTPYEQYF

J: TRBJ2-2
D: TRBD1
V: TRBV18
size: NA
DNA: TGTGCCAGCTCATTCCAGGGGGTCACCGGGGAGCTGTTTTTT
CDR3: CASSFQGVTGELFF

J: TRBJ1-1
D: NA
V: TRBV7-2
size: NA
DNA: TGTGCCAGTGGAGCGGGGGCAGCTGAAGCTTTCTTT
CDR3: CASGAGAAEAFF

J: TRBJ2-5
D: NA
V: TRBV27
size: NA
DNA: TGTGCCAGCAGGAGGGTAGGGGAGACCCAGTACTTC
CDR3: CASRRVGETQYF

J: TRBJ1-1
D: NA
V: TRBV18
size: NA
DNA: TGTGCCAGCTCACCAGGACGGTCGGGCACTGAAGCTTTCTTT
CDR3: CASSPGRSGTEAFF

J: TRBJ2-5
D: TRBD1
V: TRBV29-1
size: NA
DNA: TGCAGCGTGGACGGGACAGCCACCGTACAGTACTTC
CDR3: CSVDGTATVQYF

J: TRBJ1-1
D: TRBD1
V: TRBV18
size: NA
DNA: TGTGCCAGCTCACCCCCCGACAGGGGGCACCCTGAAGCTTTCTTT
CDR3: CASSPPDRGHPEAFF

J: TRBJ2-1
D: TRBD1
V: TRBV28
size: NA
DNA: TGTGCCAGCAGGGCCTCGGACAGGGCCAATGAGCAGTTCTTC
CDR3: CASRASDRANEQFF

J: TRBJ2-7
D: NA
V: TRBV7-2
size: NA
DNA: TGTGCCAGCAGCTTAATGGGGGAGCAGTACTTC
CDR3: CASSLMGEQYF

J: TRBJ1-2
D: NA
V: TRBV7-9
size: NA
DNA: TGTGCCAGCAGCTCCGGGACTCTTCTCTATGGCTACACCTTC
CDR3: CASSSGTLLYGYTF

J: TRBJ1-1
D: TRBD1
V: TRBV5-1
size: NA
DNA: TGCGCCAGCAGCCAAGGACAGGGGGGGACTGAAGCTTTCTTT
CDR3: CASSQGQGGTEAFF

J: TRBJ2-7
D: NA
V: TRBV7-8
size: NA
DNA: TGTGCCAGCAGCTTATCCCCCGTAGGAGAGCAGTACTTC
CDR3: CASSLSPVGEQYF

J: TRBJ1-4
D: TRBD1
V: TRBV29-1
size: NA
DNA: TGCAGCGTTACTGAGGGCTGGGACAGGTATAATGAAAAACTGTTTTTT
CDR3: CSVTEGWDRYNEKLFF

J: TRBJ2-7
D: NA
V: TRBV6-1
size: NA
DNA: TGTGCCAGCAACCTAAACATCGGAACATACGAGCAGTACTTC
CDR3: CASNLNIGTYEQYF

J: TRBJ2-6
D: NA
V: TRBV18
size: NA
DNA: TGTGCCAGCTCACGACGAGTGGACTTTACAAGTCGGGCCAACGTCCTGACTTTC
CDR3: CASSRRVDFTSRANVLTF

J: TRBJ2-7
D: NA
V: TRBV16
size: once
DNA: TGTGCCAGCAGCCCCGCGCCGGACATTGCGTACGAGCAGTACTTC
CDR3: CASSPAPDIAYEQYF

J: TRBJ1-3
D: NA
V: TRBV30
size: NA
DNA: TGTGCCTGGAGTGTTGGTTCTGGAAACACCATATATTTT
CDR3: CAWSVGSGNTIYF

J: TRBJ2-7
D: TRBD2
V: TRBV7-3
size: NA
DNA: TGTGCCAGCAGCCCCCGACTAGCGGGAAGATACGAGCAGTACTTC
CDR3: CASSPRLAGRYEQYF

J: TRBJ2-7
D: NA
V: TRBV11-2
size: once
DNA: TGTGCCAGCAGCGCCAACAGGGTGTCGCACGAGCAGTACTTC
CDR3: CASSANRVSHEQYF

J: TRBJ1-1
D: NA
V: TRBV6-1
size: NA
DNA: TGTGCCAGCAGTGTTGGGGATCACGCTGAAGCTTTCTTT
CDR3: CASSVGDHAEAFF

J: TRBJ2-5
D: NA
V: TRBV7-2
size: NA
DNA: TGTGCCAGCAGCGACCTCCGGGGCACAAGAGAGACCCAGTACTTC
CDR3: CASSDLRGTRETQYF

J: TRBJ2-5
D: NA
V: TRBV7-9
size: NA
DNA: TGTGCCAGCAGCTTGACCCAAGAGACCCAGTACTTC
CDR3: CASSLTQETQYF

J: TRBJ2-3
D: TRBD1
V: TRBV6-5
size: NA
DNA: TGTGCCAGCAGTTGGAAGGGGGCGGGCACAGATACGCAGTATTTT
CDR3: CASSWKGAGTDTQYF

J: TRBJ2-6
D: TRBD1
V: TRBV18
size: NA
DNA: TGTGCCAGCTCACCAATCGGACAGGGGGCCGGGGCCAACGTCCTGACTTTC
CDR3: CASSPIGQGAGANVLTF

J: TRBJ2-1
D: NA
V: TRBV28
size: NA
DNA: TGTGCCAGCAGTTTAGCGGGGCCCTACAATGAGCAGTTCTTC
CDR3: CASSLAGPYNEQFF

J: TRBJ2-2
D: NA
V: TRBV5-6
size: NA
DNA: TGTGCCAGCAGCACCGCGCCAGGGTCGAACACCGGGGAGCTGTTTTTT
CDR3: CASSTAPGSNTGELFF

J: TRBJ2-7
D: TRBD1
V: TRBV4-3
size: NA
DNA: TGCGCCAGCAGCTCTGGGACAGGGAGCTACGAGCAGTACTTC
CDR3: CASSSGTGSYEQYF

J: TRBJ2-1
D: NA
V: TRBV5-1
size: NA
DNA: TGCGCCAGCAGCTCGGGGGGACAGAATGAGCAGTTCTTC
CDR3: CASSSGGQNEQFF

J: TRBJ1-3
D: NA
V: TRBV7-9
size: NA
DNA: TGTGCCAGCAGCACGACAGGTTCTGGAAACACCATATATTTT
CDR3: CASSTTGSGNTIYF

J: TRBJ2-7
D: NA
V: TRBV7-2
size: NA
DNA: TGTGCCAGCAGCCCAGGTCAGGCCTCCTACGAGCAGTACTTC
CDR3: CASSPGQASYEQYF

J: TRBJ1-4
D: NA
V: TRBV5-1
size: NA
DNA: TGCGCCAGTGCAACAGGGCGTGATAATGAAAAACTGTTTTTT
CDR3: CASATGRDNEKLFF

J: TRBJ1-5
D: TRBD1
V: TRBV19
size: NA
DNA: TGTGCCAGTAGTATCCTCACAGGGGCTAGCAATCAGCCCCAGCATTTT
CDR3: CASSILTGASNQPQHF

J: TRBJ2-7
D: NA
V: TRBV10-1
size: NA
DNA: TGCGCCAATCGAGGGGTCTACGAGCAGTACTTC
CDR3: CANRGVYEQYF

J: TRBJ2-1
D: NA
V: TRBV7-2
size: NA
DNA: TGTGCCAGCAGCTACTGGACAGTTGGCGATGAGCAGTTCTTC
CDR3: CASSYWTVGDEQFF

J: TRBJ2-7
D: TRBD1
V: TRBV7-8
size: few
DNA: TGTGCCAGCAGCGCCCGACAGGGGAGGTACGAGCAGTACTTC
CDR3: CASSARQGRYEQYF

J: TRBJ1-5
D: NA
V: TRBV5-4
size: NA
DNA: TGTGCCACCCAAATGGGGTCAGGACTCAATCAGCCCCAGCATTTT
CDR3: CATQMGSGLNQPQHF

J: TRBJ2-1
D: NA
V: TRBV6-6
size: NA
DNA: TGTGCCAGCAGTTACTCAGGCTCCTACAATGAGCAGTTCTTC
CDR3: CASSYSGSYNEQFF

J: TRBJ1-4
D: NA
V: TRBV4-2
size: NA
DNA: TGTGCCAGCAGCCAAGAAATGACCCGGGCATCTAATGAAAAACTGTTTTTT
CDR3: CASSQEMTRASNEKLFF

J: TRBJ2-3
D: NA
V: TRBV15
size: NA
DNA: TGTGCCACCAGCAGAGATCTTGGAGGGGACATAGATACGCAGTATTTT
CDR3: CATSRDLGGDIDTQYF

J: TRBJ2-1
D: NA
V: TRBV5-1
size: NA
DNA: TGCGCCAGCAGCTTTTCCCGGGAGCTAGAGCAGTTCTTC
CDR3: CASSFSRELEQFF

J: TRBJ1-1
D: NA
V: TRBV30
size: many
DNA: TGTGCCTGGAGTGTAACCCCCCAAAAGCCTGAAGCTTTCTTT
CDR3: CAWSVTPQKPEAFF

J: TRBJ2-7
D: NA
V: TRBV5-8
size: NA
DNA: TGTGCCAGCAGCTTCCGGCAGGCCTACGAGCAGTACTTC
CDR3: CASSFRQAYEQYF

J: TRBJ1-1
D: TRBD1
V: TRBV6-6
size: NA
DNA: TGTGCCAGCAGTTACTCGACAGGGCCGGGGACTGAAGCTTTCTTT
CDR3: CASSYSTGPGTEAFF

J: TRBJ2-3
D: NA
V: TRBV7-2
size: NA
DNA: TGTGCCAGCAGCTCACAGGGTTCAGATACGCAGTATTTT
CDR3: CASSSQGSDTQYF

J: TRBJ2-1
D: NA
V: TRBV7-9
size: NA
DNA: TGTGCCAGCAGACGCTCCAGGGGATACAATGAGCAGTTCTTC
CDR3: CASRRSRGYNEQFF

J: TRBJ2-4
D: NA
V: TRBV7-2
size: many
DNA: TGTGCCAGCAGCTTAGGCCGATCCCCACAGTTTCAGTACTTC
CDR3: CASSLGRSPQFQYF

J: TRBJ1-2
D: TRBD1
V: TRBV4-2
size: NA
DNA: TGTGCCAGCAGCCAAGAAACGGGACAGGTTAACTATGGCTACACCTTC
CDR3: CASSQETGQVNYGYTF

J: TRBJ2-2
D: NA
V: TRBV6-5
size: NA
DNA: TGTGCCAGCAGTTACTCGTCCCGTTACACCGGGGAGCTGTTTTTT
CDR3: CASSYSSRYTGELFF